Listed below are T cell receptor beta chains from one sample, sequenced in a study of PD-L1 blockade in urothelial cancer. Libraries were prepared by immunoSEQ multiplex PCR; TCRdb keeps only in-frame clonotypes and omits some of them. The sample carries 130,000 or so clones, roughly 83% recorded once. Sequenced material: PBMCs, taken around atezolizumab (anti-PD-L1) treatment. The receptors originated from a man over 45 with urothelial cancer. The CDR3 runs from the conserved cysteine through the conserved F or W. D genes are given only for firm matches. Expanded clones get a size class; other rows say once, few or many, or leave the size out.

d_call	v_call	j_call	clone_size	cdr3_aa	cdr3_nt
NA	TRBV6-1	TRBJ1-3	NA	CASSDWSGNTIYF	TGTGCCAGCAGCGACTGGTCTGGAAACACCATATATTTT
NA	TRBV7-8	TRBJ2-1	NA	CASSLQGLSYNEQFF	TGTGCCAGCAGCTTACAGGGGCTCTCCTACAATGAGCAGTTCTTC
NA	TRBV28	TRBJ1-1	NA	CASSLRINEAFF	TGTGCCAGCAGCCTGAGGATAAATGAAGCTTTCTTT
NA	TRBV30	TRBJ1-4	once	CAFTFRTDSDEKLFF	TGTGCCTTCACCTTTAGGACAGACTCTGATGAAAAACTGTTTTTT
TRBD1	TRBV11-2	TRBJ1-1	NA	CASSLDGTGWSEAFF	TGTGCCAGCAGCTTAGACGGGACAGGTTGGAGTGAAGCTTTCTTT
TRBD1	TRBV5-1	TRBJ1-1	NA	CASSLVGTGNTEAFF	TGCGCCAGCAGCTTGGTTGGGACAGGGAACACTGAAGCTTTCTTT
TRBD1	TRBV19	TRBJ2-2	NA	CATRTGDVIGELFF	TGTGCCACCCGGACAGGGGATGTTATCGGGGAGCTGTTTTTT
TRBD1	TRBV19	TRBJ1-4	NA	CASSGGDSSNEKLFF	TGTGCCAGTAGTGGAGGGGACAGCTCTAATGAAAAACTGTTTTTT
TRBD1	TRBV15	TRBJ2-5	once	CATSRVGQKETQYF	TGTGCCACCAGCAGAGTGGGACAGAAAGAGACCCAGTACTTC
NA	TRBV2	TRBJ1-1	NA	CASSYPGAGNTEAFF	TGTGCCAGCTCTTATCCTGGCGCGGGGAACACTGAAGCTTTCTTT
NA	TRBV2	TRBJ2-1	NA	CASRYSSYNEQFF	TGTGCCAGCAGGTATAGCTCCTACAATGAGCAGTTCTTC
NA	TRBV11-2	TRBJ1-3	once	CASSYGTAGASGNTIYF	TGTGCCAGCAGCTACGGGACTGCTGGCGCCTCTGGAAACACCATATATTTT
NA	TRBV28	TRBJ2-3	NA	CASSPQWSGAVDTQYF	TGTGCCAGCAGTCCCCAATGGTCAGGGGCGGTGGATACGCAGTATTTT
TRBD1	TRBV28	TRBJ2-5	NA	CASSFGRGRIETQYF	TGTGCCAGCAGTTTTGGCAGGGGGCGCATAGAGACCCAGTACTTC
TRBD1	TRBV29-1	TRBJ2-5	once	CSVVGGTGGFLETQYF	TGCAGCGTTGTTGGGGGGACAGGGGGATTTCTCGAGACCCAGTACTTC
TRBD1	TRBV13	TRBJ2-7	NA	CASSTLGQGNPYEQYF	TGTGCCAGCAGCACACTAGGACAGGGGAATCCCTACGAGCAGTACTTC
TRBD1	TRBV4-2	TRBJ1-3	NA	CASSQIGGGQGRDTIYF	TGTGCCAGCAGTCAGATAGGAGGGGGACAGGGTAGGGACACCATATATTTT
TRBD2	TRBV9	TRBJ2-2	few	CASNSLSSGRLTGELFF	TGTGCCAGCAATAGCCTCAGTAGCGGGAGGCTCACCGGGGAGCTGTTTTTT
TRBD2	TRBV19	TRBJ2-1	NA	CASRASGLNNEQFF	TGTGCCAGTAGAGCTAGCGGACTCAACAATGAGCAGTTCTTC
NA	TRBV4-1	TRBJ1-1	NA	CASSQDSPNTEAFF	TGCGCCAGCAGCCAAGATAGTCCGAACACTGAAGCTTTCTTT